A selection of T cell receptor beta chains follows, all from one sample in a study of cytomegalovirus exposure and HLA in healthy donors. The repertoire was sequenced with immunoSEQ multiplex PCR; TCRdb's copy has only in-frame clones and lacks some. The sample lists approximately 160,000 clones; about 90% were seen once. The sequencing sample was made of PBMCs. All receptors derive from a woman between 18 and 30 years old in good health and CMV-seropositive. The CDR3 runs from the conserved cysteine through the conserved F or W.

>TRBJ1-2|TRBV2
CASSSGQGRAGYTF
>TRBJ2-7|TRBV21-1
CASSTDRGDCWEQYF
>TRBJ2-3|TRBV4-2
CASSHGLEADTQYF
>TRBJ2-3|TRBV7-9
CASRSPGTGRSDTQYF
>TRBJ2-7|TRBV7-9
CASSSQGASYEQYF
>TRBJ2-1|TRBV15
CATSRERTRGFGEQFF
>TRBJ2-5|TRBV2
CASSESGAETQYF
>TRBJ1-2|TRBV7-9
CASSTTGGGYGYTF
>TRBJ2-7|TRBV4-2
CASSQVAGVGYEQYF
>TRBJ1-1|TRBV5-6
CASSPKTGTVNTEAFF
>TRBJ2-1|TRBV18
CASSPLLAGGFYYNEQFF
>TRBJ2-7|TRBV6-5
CASRDSGGYEQYF
>TRBJ2-3|TRBV9
CASSVGSATDTQYF
>TRBJ2-6|TRBV5-4
CASSSTGPSGANVLTF
>TRBJ1-2|TRBV6-5
CASSYVTGPVYGYTF
>TRBJ2-1|TRBV25-1
CASSKGGSFLNEQFF
>TRBJ2-7|TRBV5-4
CASSWTSGSFEQYF
>TRBJ2-1|TRBV5-1
CASSLFQGSVNEQFF
>TRBJ2-5|TRBV18
CASSPLAQETQYF
>TRBJ2-1|TRBV7-6
CASSHGAGVSYNEQFF
>TRBJ1-1|TRBV11-2
CASSSRDSSNTEAFF
>TRBJ1-1|TRBV11-2
CASSSFTGGTEAFF
>TRBJ2-7|TRBV14
CASSLLTGGYEQYF
>TRBJ2-1|TRBV15
CATSRDLKAAHTEQFF
>TRBJ2-7|TRBV7-6
CASSPKGLAYEQYF
>TRBJ1-5|TRBV7-9
CASSFAGGNQPQHF
>TRBJ2-4|TRBV4-2
CASSRDLGGLAKNIQYF
>TRBJ1-4|TRBV5-8
CASSPGGRRNEKLFF
>TRBJ1-2|TRBV7-2
CASSLKGPGANYGYTF
>TRBJ2-5|TRBV7-9
CASRRGGYRGPQETQYF
>TRBJ1-1|TRBV29-1
CSVFEGGTEAFF
>TRBJ2-6|TRBV27
CASSLRGLARSGANVLTF
>TRBJ2-1|TRBV6-5
CASSDRKPYNEQFF
>TRBJ2-7|TRBV19
CASSRASLTYEQYF
>TRBJ2-3|TRBV2
CASRETYTDTQYF
>TRBJ1-6|TRBV5-1
CASSAGTGSSPLHF
>TRBJ1-2|TRBV5-1
CASSSRGSYGYTF
>TRBJ1-2|TRBV5-6
CASSSSAKFYGYTF
>TRBJ2-2|TRBV4-2
CASSPSTGELFF
>TRBJ2-3|TRBV9
CASSLIAGGFPDTQYF
>TRBJ1-5|TRBV28
CASSFGGTNQPQHF
>TRBJ2-1|TRBV30
CAWSPITRTYNEQFF
>TRBJ2-4|TRBV9
CASSPLDSLGSIQYF
>TRBJ2-7|TRBV7-2
CASSLEVSGEQYF
>TRBJ2-3|TRBV14
CASSQEPQPGTGGSTDTQYF
>TRBJ2-3|TRBV30
CAWTPTGGADTQYF
>TRBJ2-7|TRBV10-2
CASSERLGGFYEQYF
>TRBJ1-2|TRBV4-1
CASSQDELVYGYTF
>TRBJ1-2|TRBV4-1
CASSPILGGRGYTF
>TRBJ1-4|TRBV2
CASKGQVLATNEKLFF
>TRBJ2-4|TRBV28
CASSLFPRDREPAKNIQYF
>TRBJ2-3|TRBV5-6
CASSPTAGTTDTQYF
>TRBJ1-3|TRBV11-2
CASSFGSGNTIYF